This T cell receptor beta chain is from a study of blood T cell repertoires in COVID-19 (dated by TCRdb to about 2020). Some background on the complete study: Collaborator samples came from the United States, Italy and Spain and covered acute and convalescent phases of COVID-19. The material from the prospective study consisted of cDNA or gDNA derived from T cells, B-cell-depleted T cells, or PBMCs. Deeply sampled blood TCRbeta repertoires from subjects exposed to, actively infected with, or recovered from COVID-19 were included in the dataset. A freely available public database, intended as a resource for researchers studying the immune response to SARS-CoV-2, is where the repertoires were released. Samples came from the ongoing ImmuneRACE study (first 160 participants) plus 1,254 subjects from 6 global collaborators. The sample metadata nearly always contained a de-identified subject ID, COVID-19 status, age in years and sex. Where HLA class I and class II types were available, the types were taken from metadata supplied by the sample provider, not from assay-based typing. General findings and caveats noted by the study authors: The quantity of clinical and demographic metadata differed by source and by participant and was supplied without curation.

Concerning this clone itself: Its antigen is currently not known. Per-base qualities were not stored, and no clone one base away is much larger. Other DNA sequences in this specimen translate into the identical CDR3.

TCRbeta CDR3 regions were amplified from genomic DNA using the immunoSEQ Assay, a bias-controlled multiplex PCR. Per the original workflow: Nucleated cell counts per sample were estimated from amplification of reference gene primers within the assay. To quantify the absolute abundance of each unique TCRbeta CDR3 rearrangement, sequence reads were collapsed and filtered. Productive Simpson clonality was computed per sample as the square root of Simpson's diversity index over productive rearrangements. TCRdb provides this immuneACCESS table in a form limited to in-frame rearrangements. Some clones are lacking; in checked studies, under half of them reflect an unresolved V gene, and why the rest are absent is not known. That table is the source of V, J and clone size, and D and trimming were worked out from the DNA. Recorded for this sample are about 78,000 clones; around 77% of them occurred a single time. The ten largest clones represent less than 10% of the sample.

In the germline V gene (reference sequence), CDR1 corresponds to MNHEY and CDR2 to SMNVEV. For this chain, trimming is 1 base at the V end and 2 bases at the J end, and the number of junction bases without a gene match is 2. Counted from cysteine to phenylalanine, this CDR3 has 15 amino acids. The only DNA kept is the CDR3, 45 bases in frame from the first base. Each collaborating institution followed its own protocols to collect whole blood in K2EDTA tubes. For TCRbeta analysis, collaborators shipped samples as frozen whole blood, isolated PBMCs, or DNA extracted from either of those sample types. Sequenced material: peripheral blood. The rearrangement joined TRBV27 to TRBJ2-7; 10 junctional bases match TRBD1. The TCR sequence derives from a human donor in a cohort sampled during active COVID-19. The CDR3 protein is CASSLLGQGTYEQYF. The nucleotides read TGTGCCAGCAGTTTATTGGGACAGGGGACCTACGAGCAGTACTTC.